Sequencing of this T cell receptor beta chain was carried out in a study of blood T cell repertoires in COVID-19. Looking at the study overall: T cells, B-cell-depleted T cells, or PBMCs provided the cDNA or gDNA that served as material.

CDR1 MNHNY and CDR2 SVGAGI come from the germline V gene (reference sequence). The CDR3 consists of 14 residues. V shed 6 bases and J shed 5 bases, with 16 bases lying between them. The authors' processing: Amplifying reference gene primers gave estimates of nucleated cell counts. Measured with immunoSEQ multiplex PCR; TCRdb has only the in-frame clones, and not every one. V, J and clone size are those of that table, while D and trimming were read from the DNA. The top ten clones hold about 6.3% of a sample with 150,000 to 200,000 clones, approximately 90% of them seen once. Sequenced sample: peripheral blood. The TCR was taken from a middle-aged man with active or convalescent COVID-19. This chain links TRBV6-6 with TRBJ2-5, with D perhaps TRBD2 (7 bases). CDR3 DNA sequence: TGTGCCAGCAGCGGAACGGGGGGCCGGGAGACCCAGTACTTC. It specifies CASSGTGGRETQYF.